Here is one T cell receptor beta chain with its context. What it binds is unknown. The length of the CDR3 is 14 residues. With 4 bases clipped from V and 5 bases from J, the junction kept 8 bases outside the gene matches. CDR1 SGHKS and CDR2 YYEKEE come from the germline V gene (reference sequence). The sample is drawn from a study of T cells in Graves' hyperthyroidism and ophthalmopathy. For the study at large: Pretreatment peripheral blood was obtained at initial diagnosis. Study outcomes and limitations: Most expanded thyroid clonotypes above 0.001 recurred in blood.

TCR beta CDR3 sequences were amplified from RNA transcripts. The TCR CDR3 first-round RT-PCR relied on the HTBI primer set. TCRdb itself ran the multiplex PCR reads through MiXCR, one entry per CDR3 protein. The sample records 600,000 to 750,000 distinct CDR3 sequences, around 15% being singletons. The sample comprised blood. The receptor comes from a man between 50 and 59 years old with Graves' hyperthyroidism. The V call is TRBV5-5, the J call TRBJ2-5; 7 nucleotides agree with TRBD2. CDR3 bases: TGTGCCAGCAGCCCATCCATTAGCGGGGAGACCCAGTACTTC. It is translated as CASSPSISGETQYF.